This T cell receptor beta chain was sequenced for a study of immune cell composition in non-small cell lung cancer. Notes on the study in general: Overall clonality, unlike maximal tumour-associated clone frequency, did not predict TIL reactivity. Dominant in vivo tumour-associated clones were not shown to share tumour-reactive sequences. Lung squamous cell carcinoma tumours had significantly higher top 10 clone scores and productive clonality than lung adenocarcinoma.

Germline V gene lookup returns CDR1 PRHDT and CDR2 FYEKMQ (reference sequence). This CDR3 contains 17 residues. V dropped 3 bases and J dropped 4; count of bases not matched to a gene: 8. This clone was counted a few times. The antigen is undetermined. Data came from immunoSEQ multiplex PCR; TCRdb stores just in-frame clones and leaves some out. The sample lists 7,000 to 8,000 clones, roughly 70% occurring once. This clonotype was obtained from a human donor with non-small cell lung cancer. This rearrangement joins TRBV13 to TRBJ2-2; 10 nucleotides line up with TRBD1. Sequenced material: lung tumor tissue. The CDR3 coding sequence is TGTGCCAGCAGCTTTGACAGGGGGCGGATGAGCACCGGGGAGCTGTTTTTT. This sequence encodes CASSFDRGRMSTGELFF.